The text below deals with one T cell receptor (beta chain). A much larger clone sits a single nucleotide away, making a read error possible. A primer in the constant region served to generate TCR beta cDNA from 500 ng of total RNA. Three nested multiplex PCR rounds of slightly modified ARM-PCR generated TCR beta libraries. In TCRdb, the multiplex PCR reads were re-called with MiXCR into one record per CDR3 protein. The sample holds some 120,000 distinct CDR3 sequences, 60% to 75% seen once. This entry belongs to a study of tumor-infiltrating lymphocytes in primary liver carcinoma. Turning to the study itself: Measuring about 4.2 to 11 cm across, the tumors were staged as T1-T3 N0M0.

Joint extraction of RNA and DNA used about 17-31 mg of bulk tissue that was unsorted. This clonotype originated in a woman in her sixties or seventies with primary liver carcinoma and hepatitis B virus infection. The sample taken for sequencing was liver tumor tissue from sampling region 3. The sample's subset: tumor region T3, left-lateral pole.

CDR3 in amino acids: CASTQGPGRTATQYF. The CDR3 bases are TGTGCCAGCACCCAAGGTCCAGGGCGAACAGCTACGCAGTATTTT. This chain connects TRBV14 to TRBJ2-3, with D perhaps matching TRBD1 (5 bases). The germline V gene has CDR1 SGHDN and CDR2 FVKESK. The CDR3 consists of 15 residues.